Listed below are T cell receptor beta chains from one sample, sequenced in a study of T-cell reconstitution after alpha-beta-depleted transplantation in children. TCRdb independently ran MiXCR on the PCR reads; one entry per CDR3 protein. Of hundreds of thousands of distinct CDR3 sequences listed, around 13% were seen once; the top ten hold 0.79%. Specimen: PBMCs, collected before TCRalphabeta/CD19-depleted stem cell transplant. The receptors originated from a girl under 10 years old with congenital amegakaryocytic thrombocytopenia, due to receive a stem cell transplant. Both conserved end residues are part of each CDR3. D genes are given only for firm matches. The size of a clone is reported for some rows only, either as once, few or many, or as a class for expanded clones.

d_call	clone_size	v_call	j_call	cdr3_nt	cdr3_aa
NA	NA	TRBV2	TRBJ2-1	TGTGCCAGCGTGGGGCAATACAATGAGCAGTTCTTC	CASVGQYNEQFF
TRBD2	few	TRBV2	TRBJ2-7	TGTGCCGCTGCGGGGGGTTCTAAGTACGAGCAGTACTTC	CAAAGGSKYEQYF
NA	many	TRBV12-3/TRBV12-4	TRBJ2-2	TGTGCCAGCAGTTTACGTCGCAACACCGGGGAGCTGTTTTTT	CASSLRRNTGELFF
NA	many	TRBV29-1	TRBJ1-1	TGCAGCGTTGGGATGGGGAACACTGAAGCTTTCTTT	CSVGMGNTEAFF
TRBD2	NA	TRBV7-3	TRBJ2-1	TGTGCCAGCAGCTTGGCAGGTCTCTGGGGAGGGCGCTTCGCCCGTGATGAGCAGTTCTTC	CASSLAGLWGGRFARDEQFF
TRBD1	NA	TRBV7-8	TRBJ2-6	TGTGCCAGCACCAAGGACAGGGTGAATGGGGCCAACGTCCTGACTTTC	CASTKDRVNGANVLTF
NA	many	TRBV4-2	TRBJ2-2	TGTGCCAGCAGCCGCCGGGAGCAAACCGGGGAGCTGTTTTTT	CASSRREQTGELFF
TRBD2	NA	TRBV28	TRBJ2-1	TGTGCCAGCAGTTTCACTAGCGGGAGGAAACGCTACAATGAGCAGTTCTTC	CASSFTSGRKRYNEQFF
TRBD2	few	TRBV10-3	TRBJ2-7	TGTGCCATCAGTTCACTAGCGGGAGCTGCTTACGAGCAGTACTTC	CAISSLAGAAYEQYF
NA	many	TRBV5-6	TRBJ1-5	TGTGCCAGCAGCTTACAGGCGGGGGGGAATCAGCCCCAGCATTTT	CASSLQAGGNQPQHF
NA	many	TRBV5-1	TRBJ1-1	TGCGCCAGCAGCGGGAGCAGGGAAAACACTGAAGCTTTCTTT	CASSGSRENTEAFF
TRBD2	NA	TRBV20-1	TRBJ2-5	TGCAGTGCTAACCGACTAGCGGGAGGGGGAGAGACCCAGTACTTC	CSANRLAGGGETQYF
NA	few	TRBV29-1	TRBJ2-1	TGCACCGCAGAGGCCTTCTACAATGAGCAGTTCTTC	CTAEAFYNEQFF
NA	NA	TRBV7-5	TRBJ1-1	NA	CISVSEAPKVVATEAFF
NA	many	TRBV4-1	TRBJ2-1	TGCGCCAGCAGCCTTGTTACTAAAGGGGCCTACAATGAGCAGTTCTTC	CASSLVTKGAYNEQFF
NA	NA	TRBV7-9	TRBJ2-5	TGTGCCAGCAACCCAGGTACAGAGACCCAGTACTTC	CASNPGTETQYF
NA	many	TRBV12-3/TRBV12-4	TRBJ2-4	TGTGCCAGCAGGATCAGGGGCAAAAACATTCAGTACTTC	CASRIRGKNIQYF
TRBD2	few	TRBV5-6	TRBJ2-2	TGTGCCAGCAGCGACGGACTAGTTATCACCGGGGAGCTGTTTTTT	CASSDGLVITGELFF
NA	many	TRBV20-1	TRBJ2-7	TGCAGTGCCCAGTCGCAGGGGCCTTCCTACGAGCAGTACTTC	CSAQSQGPSYEQYF
TRBD2	few	TRBV20-1	TRBJ2-1	TGCAGTGCTAGAGTGGTCGAAGGACTAGCGGGAGGGCGGGAGCAGTTCTTC	CSARVVEGLAGGREQFF
NA	NA	TRBV7-9	TRBJ1-3	TGTGCCAGCAGCAACGAACGAAACACCATATATTTT	CASSNERNTIYF
NA	many	TRBV29-1	TRBJ1-4	TGCAGCGTTGAATGGGGCAGGGAACTGTTTTTT	CSVEWGRELFF
NA	many	TRBV5-5	TRBJ1-4	TGTGCCAGCAGCTCCGAACCGGCAGGGAGACTGTTTTTT	CASSSEPAGRLFF
TRBD2	NA	TRBV30	TRBJ2-1	TGTGCCTGGAGGGACTATAGCGGGAGCGCTTTCAATGAGCAGTTCTTC	CAWRDYSGSAFNEQFF
TRBD2	NA	TRBV20-1	TRBJ2-1	TGCGGGGTGGTCTTAGCGGGAGGGCCCCAAGGGGTCTACAATGAGCAGTTCTTC	CGVVLAGGPQGVYNEQFF
TRBD1	NA	TRBV10-3	TRBJ1-2	TGTGCCATCAGTGAGACCAGATGGACAGGGGACGGCTACACCTTC	CAISETRWTGDGYTF
NA	few	TRBV5-1	TRBJ2-3	TGCGCCAGCAGCTTGGGGGGCACGTCCCTCTGGGATACGCAGTATTTT	CASSLGGTSLWDTQYF
NA	many	TRBV29-1	TRBJ1-5	TGCAGCGTTCGGCAGGGCCAGGGGCAGCCCCAGCATTTT	CSVRQGQGQPQHF
NA	NA	TRBV7-9	TRBJ2-2	TGTGCCACCGAAGCCGGTACGAACACCGGGGAGCTGTTTTTT	CATEAGTNTGELFF
NA	few	TRBV5-6	TRBJ2-1	TGTGCCAGCAGCCCAACGGGGAGTGGCTACAATGAGCAGTTCTTC	CASSPTGSGYNEQFF
NA	many	TRBV5-1	TRBJ2-3	TGCGCCAGCAGCTTGGATGAGGATACGCAGTATTTT	CASSLDEDTQYF
NA	NA	TRBV20-1	TRBJ2-2	TGCAGTGCTAGAGATCTGGGGGCTGGGAGGACCGGGGAGCTGTTTTTT	CSARDLGAGRTGELFF
TRBD1	NA	TRBV4-1	TRBJ1-2	TGCGCCAGCAGGAATTCCGGGACAGGGAATGGCTACACCTTC	CASRNSGTGNGYTF
TRBD1	many	TRBV12-3/TRBV12-4	TRBJ1-5	TGTGCCAGCAGCCGGACAGGGGAGTACAATCAGCCCCAGCATTTT	CASSRTGEYNQPQHF
TRBD2	NA	TRBV6-2/TRBV6-3	TRBJ2-1	TGTGCCAGCACTCTCCCCGGGGGGTCCTACAATGAGCAGTTCTTC	CASTLPGGSYNEQFF
NA	many	TRBV20-1	TRBJ1-6	TGCAGTGCTAGAGATGTAGGGTTTTCACCCCTCCACTTT	CSARDVGFSPLHF
NA	few	TRBV5-1	TRBJ1-1	TGCGCCAGCAGCTTGAACCCCCGGTCGAACACTGAAGCTTTCTTT	CASSLNPRSNTEAFF
NA	many	TRBV12-3/TRBV12-4	TRBJ2-2	TGTGCCAGCAGTTTTGGACATAACACCGGGGAGCTGTTTTTT	CASSFGHNTGELFF
NA	few	TRBV5-1	TRBJ1-3	TGCGCCAGCAGCTTGGCTCTACAGGGTTCCGGAAACACCATATATTTT	CASSLALQGSGNTIYF
NA	few	TRBV10-3	TRBJ1-1	TGTGCCATCAGTGAGTCGGTGGTCCTGAACACTGAAGCTTTCTTT	CAISESVVLNTEAFF